A single sample gave rise to the 3 T cell receptor beta chains below, sequenced in a study of cytomegalovirus exposure and HLA in healthy donors. Produced via immunoSEQ multiplex PCR; TCRdb's table is partial and in-frame only. The table has about 56,000 clones, 95% to 97% seen once. The sequenced sample consisted of PBMCs. The receptors originated from a woman aged 18-29 years in good health and CMV-seronegative.

The chain links TRBV5-1 to TRBJ2-5, with TRBD2 matching over 7 bases. Unmatched junction bases numbered 11, after V lost 4 bases and J lost 5 bases. This CDR3 contains 15 residues. The germline gives CDR1 SGHRS, CDR2 YFSETQ. In DNA form, the CDR3 reads TGCGCCAGCAGCCCCCCGGTAGCAGCGGGGGAGACCCAGTACTTC. Translated, it gives CASSPPVAAGETQYF.

V is TRBV29-1 and J is TRBJ1-1; tentative D call: TRBD1 (6 bases). The V end was cut by 6 bases, the J end by 6 bases, with 11 bases between. Germline CDR1 and CDR2: SQVTM and ANQGSEA. This CDR3 is built from 11 residues. CDR3 in amino acids: CSVGTGPEAFF. CDR3 nucleotide sequence: TGCAGCGTCGGAACAGGGCCTGAAGCTTTCTTT.

The chain links TRBV6-6 to TRBJ1-2; 8 nucleotides agree with TRBD1. Germline loops: CDR1 MNHNY, CDR2 SVGAGI (reference sequence). V lost 7 bases and J lost 2; bases outside the gene matches: 9. The CDR3 covers 15 residues. In DNA, the CDR3 is TGTGCCAGCATCCCCCGGACAGGGCGGAACTATGGCTACACCTTC. Amino acids: CASIPRTGRNYGYTF.